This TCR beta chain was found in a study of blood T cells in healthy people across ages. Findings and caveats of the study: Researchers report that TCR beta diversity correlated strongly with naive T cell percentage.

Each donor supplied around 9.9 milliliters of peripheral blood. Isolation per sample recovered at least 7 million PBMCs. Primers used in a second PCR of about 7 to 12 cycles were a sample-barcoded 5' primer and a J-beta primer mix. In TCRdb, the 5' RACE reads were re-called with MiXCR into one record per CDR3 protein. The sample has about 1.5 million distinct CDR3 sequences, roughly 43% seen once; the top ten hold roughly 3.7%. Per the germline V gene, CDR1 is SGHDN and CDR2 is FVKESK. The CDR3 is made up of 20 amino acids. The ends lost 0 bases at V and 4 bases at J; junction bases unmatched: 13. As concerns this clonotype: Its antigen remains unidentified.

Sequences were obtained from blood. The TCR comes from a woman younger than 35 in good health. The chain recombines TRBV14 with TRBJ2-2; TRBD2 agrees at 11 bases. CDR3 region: CASSQDRPGKGLAGTGELFF. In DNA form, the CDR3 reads TGTGCCAGCAGCCAAGATAGGCCGGGGAAAGGACTAGCGGGCACCGGGGAGCTGTTTTTT. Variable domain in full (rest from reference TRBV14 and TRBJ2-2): EAGVTQFPSHSVIEKGQTVTLRCDPISGHDNLYWYRRVMGKEIKFLLHFVKESKQDESGMPNNRFLAERTGGTYSTLKVQPAELEDSGVYFCASSQDRPGKGLAGTGELFFGEGSRLTVL.